Shown below are 9 T cell receptor beta chains from a single sample sequenced in a study of blood T cells in healthy people across ages. The authors ran a second PCR of roughly 6 to 12 cycles using a sample-barcoded 5' primer and a J-beta primer mix. TCRdb redid the calling of the 5' RACE reads with MiXCR, one entry per CDR3 protein. This table holds roughly 800,000 distinct CDR3 sequences, 58% found once. The sample comprised blood. The receptors here all came from a young man in good health.

About this clonotype itself: The junction departs from germline at one end; a sequencing error may be responsible. The chain is built from TRBV5-1 and TRBJ2-3, with 7 bases that match TRBD2. The germline V gene encodes CDR1 SGHRS and CDR2 YFSETQ. The CDR3 sequence is 15 residues long. The CDR3 coding sequence is TGCGCTAGCAGGCGGGGGATCACTAGCACAGATACGCAGTATTTT. This sequence encodes CASRRGITSTDTQYF.

This clonotype has more than one count but fewer than ten. The rearrangement joins TRBV20-1 to TRBJ2-3, with TRBD1 as a possible D gene (5 bases). Germline CDR1 and CDR2: DFQATT and SNEGSKA (reference sequence). V lost 0 bases and J lost 5, with 15 bases in between. CDR3 length: 15 amino acids. CDR3: CSARDFRRVGDTQYF. Written as DNA, the CDR3 is TGCAGTGCTAGAGATTTTCGCAGGGTCGGAGATACGCAGTATTTT.

This clonotype came up once. The chain uses TRBV15 and TRBJ1-1; possibly TRBD1 for D (5 bases). Germline V lookup: CDR1 LNHNV, CDR2 YYDKDF (reference sequence). The CDR3 runs 15 residues. Trimming took 1 base from V and 4 from J, leaving 13 bases between them. CDR3 nucleotides: TGTGCCACCAGCAGAGTGCGGACAATAATCACTGAAGCTTTCTTT. This translates into CATSRVRTIITEAFF.

The rearrangement links TRBV4-1 to TRBJ1-6; D not certain. Germline loops: CDR1 MGHRA, CDR2 YSYEKL. The CDR3 runs to 17 residues. V was trimmed by 1 base and J by 18 bases, leaving 28 bases between them. In nucleotides, the CDR3 is TGCGCCAGCAGCCAAGGGAAAGCGAAGCTACAATCCTCACTCCGCCACTTT. It translates to CASSQGKAKLQSSLRHF.

This clonotype was counted a single time. The chain combines TRBV15 with TRBJ1-4, with D tentatively TRBD1 (5 bases). V was shortened by 0 bases and J by 4 bases, with 9 bases between the two germline ends. The CDR3 runs to 15 residues. The germline V gene has CDR1 LNHNV and CDR2 YYDKDF (reference sequence). The CDR3, as DNA: TGTGCCACCAGCAGAGATCGAGGGGATAATGAAAAACTGTTTTTT. This sequence encodes CATSRDRGDNEKLFF.

The rearrangement joins TRBV20-1 to TRBJ2-7; 9 bases match TRBD2. The CDR3 is 16 residues long. The V gene's germline CDR1 is DFQATT and CDR2 SNEGSKA (reference sequence). Germline trimming cut 0 bases from V and 3 bases from J; bases unmatched to any gene: 9. As DNA, the CDR3 is TGCAGTGCTAGAGATACAAGCGGGGGGCCTGACTACGAGCAGTACTTC. Translated, it gives CSARDTSGGPDYEQYF.

The gene calls are TRBV6-2 or TRBV6-3 and TRBJ2-1; TRBD1 might be the D (6 bases). The V end was cut by 6 bases, the J end by 0 bases, with 9 bases between. This CDR3 comprises 14 residues. CDR1 is MNHEY, CDR2 SVGEGT, per germline. CDR3 region: CASSLGHSYNEQFF. CDR3 sequence (DNA): TGTGCCAGCAGCCTGGGACACTCCTACAATGAGCAGTTCTTC.

This clonotype was found once. The rearrangement joins TRBV12-3 or TRBV12-4 to TRBJ2-2; D unclear. V lost 3 bases and J 4 bases, leaving 9 bases between the germline ends. This CDR3 region has 14 residues. The CDR3 loop reads CASSFRLSTGELFF. The CDR3 coding sequence is TGTGCCAGCAGTTTTCGTCTCAGCACCGGGGAGCTGTTTTTT.

V gene TRBV6-6 combines with J gene TRBJ1-6; no clear D. Looked up from germline, CDR1 is MNHNY and CDR2 is SVGAGI (reference sequence). CDR3 length: 15 residues. Trimming removed 6 bases at V and 10 bases at J, with 19 bases between. In DNA, the CDR3 is TGTGCCAGCAGCCCCCGTGACGGAGAAAAGTCACCCCTCCACTTT. Translation gives CASSPRDGEKSPLHF.